This TCR beta chain is drawn from a study of blood T cell repertoires in COVID-19. Turning to the study itself: The study drew acute and convalescent COVID-19 samples from the United States, Italy and Spain. T cells, B-cell-depleted T cells, or PBMCs supplied cDNA or gDNA.

Per germline, CDR1 SGHNT and CDR2 YYREEE (reference sequence). J lost 7 bases, V lost 3 bases, and 4 bases had no gene match. This CDR3 has 14 amino acids. Patients at the Seattle site were enrolled during active infection and followed longitudinally. Study processing details: It was from reference gene primer amplification that nucleated cell counts were estimated. The table came from immunoSEQ multiplex PCR; TCRdb's copy has only in-frame clones and leaves some out. Clonal size and the V and J genes are those of that table, whereas D and trimming came from the DNA. This sample yields 400,000 to 450,000 clones, of which 85% to 90% are seen a single time; 0.65% to 1% belongs to the top ten.

The chain has TRBV5-4 and TRBJ1-4, with 9 bases identical to TRBD1. The TCR comes from a young man with COVID-19, enrolled during active disease. Source material: peripheral blood. Here the CDR3 DNA reads TGTGCCAGCAGCTCGGGACAGGGCGGTGAAAAACTGTTTTTT. Its protein product is CASSSGQGGEKLFF.